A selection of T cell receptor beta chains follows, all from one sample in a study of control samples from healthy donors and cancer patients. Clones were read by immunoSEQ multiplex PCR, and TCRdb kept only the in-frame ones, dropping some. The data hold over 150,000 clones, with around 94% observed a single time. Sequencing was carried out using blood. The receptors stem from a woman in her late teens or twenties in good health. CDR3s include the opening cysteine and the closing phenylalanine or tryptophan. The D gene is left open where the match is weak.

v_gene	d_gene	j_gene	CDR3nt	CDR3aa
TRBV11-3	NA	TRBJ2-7	TGTGCCAGCCAGAAAAGACAGGCACGCACCTACGAGCAGTACTTC	CASQKRQARTYEQYF
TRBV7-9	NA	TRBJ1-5	TGTGCCAGCAGCCCTCGCAGGGTCAATCAGCCCCAGCATTTT	CASSPRRVNQPQHF
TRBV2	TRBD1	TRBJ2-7	TGTGCCAGCCCACCCCCGGGACAGCCCTATGAGCAGTACTTC	CASPPPGQPYEQYF
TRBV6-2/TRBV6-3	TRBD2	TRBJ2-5	TGTGCCAGCAGTACAGTAGCGGGGGGCGTCCCCCCCGTGGAGACCCAGTACTTC	CASSTVAGGVPPVETQYF
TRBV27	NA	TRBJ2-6	TGTGCCAGCAAGGTCCACTCTGGGGCCAACGTCCTGACTTTC	CASKVHSGANVLTF
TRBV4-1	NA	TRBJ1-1	TGCGCCAGCAGCCCTCGGTACCCCCAGAACACTGAAGCTTTCTTT	CASSPRYPQNTEAFF
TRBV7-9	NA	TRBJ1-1	TGTGCCAGCAGCTTAACAGGGCACACTGAAGCTTTCTTT	CASSLTGHTEAFF
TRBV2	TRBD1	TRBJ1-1	TGTGCCAGCAGTGAGGACAGGCTGGAGGCTGAAGCTTTCTTT	CASSEDRLEAEAFF
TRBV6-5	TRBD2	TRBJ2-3	TGTGCCAGCAGTTACTCTAGCGGGATAGATACGCAGTATTTT	CASSYSSGIDTQYF
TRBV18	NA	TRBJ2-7	TGTGCCAGCTCACCGCCTGACTTCTCCTACGAGCAGTACTTC	CASSPPDFSYEQYF